A selection of T cell receptor beta chains follows, all from one sample in a study of metastatic and nonmetastatic thyroid tumors. Through MiXCR, TCRdb re-clonotyped the PCR reads. The sample contains tens of thousands of clones, 24% of which appear only once. Material for sequencing was blood. Receptors originate from a male donor with papillary thyroid cancer or a benign thyroid nodule (not recorded which). Some clones in this sample may be carry-over from other donors' samples. Both conserved end residues are part of each CDR3. Each record gives: D gene, V gene, clone size, CDR3 protein. D genes are given only for firm matches. Rows may omit the clone size; those that give it use once, few, many or a size class.

>-|TRBV11-2|many
CASSFQDNEQFF
>TRBD1|TRBV2|-
CASSEYRGHLADTQYF
>TRBD1|TRBV20-1|many
CSARREGALYEQYF
>TRBD2|TRBV10-1|-
CASSGPTSGRAYDTDTQYF
>-|TRBV4-1|many
CASSQGLTGFDADTQYF
>-|TRBV10-1|medium-sized
CASSPNSYEQYF
>-|TRBV6-1|-
CASSPDWYNEQFF
>TRBD1|TRBV7-3|-
CASSRHQGATEAFF
>-|TRBV11-2|many
CASSPTGLQPQHF
>TRBD1|TRBV6-2/TRBV6-3|-
CASSQTQGGGQPQHF
>-|TRBV15|-
CATATGTSYEQYF
>-|TRBV6-1|few
CASNSAGVKPPSFAGELFF
>TRBD1|TRBV9|-
CASSATLTGGSGDGYTF
>TRBD1|TRBV28|many
CASSRTGGADTQYF
>TRBD2|TRBV29-1|many
CSVELGLAPEYQETQYF
>TRBD2|TRBV7-7|-
CANSVVLASEQFF
>-|TRBV6-1|many
CASSWDTYNSPLHF
>TRBD2|TRBV19|many
CASSTSGSYEQFF
>TRBD1|TRBV7-2|many
CASSFFGRGETQYF
>-|TRBV7-6|many
CASSLGLVNTEAFF
>TRBD2|TRBV5-1|many
CASSPSGSETQYF
>TRBD1|TRBV5-5|many
CASSLSTGTGGEKLFF
>-|TRBV20-1|many
CSARDPRVGYNEQFF
>-|TRBV27|many
CASRGGDNGELFF
>-|TRBV27|many
CASSLGRSQPQHF
>-|TRBV27|many
CASSRFSYNEQFF
>TRBD2|TRBV10-3|many
CAILAAGNEQFF
>-|TRBV27|-
CASSLSGGHTEAFF
>TRBD1|TRBV11-3|medium-sized
CASSYLTGDEQYF
>TRBD2|TRBV28|medium-sized
CASRTSGTYEQYF
>-|TRBV2|many
CASSFQGRTDTQYF
>TRBD2|TRBV20-1|-
CSATSGRNYNEQFF
>TRBD1|TRBV6-1|few
CASSPLPGTGVSEAFF